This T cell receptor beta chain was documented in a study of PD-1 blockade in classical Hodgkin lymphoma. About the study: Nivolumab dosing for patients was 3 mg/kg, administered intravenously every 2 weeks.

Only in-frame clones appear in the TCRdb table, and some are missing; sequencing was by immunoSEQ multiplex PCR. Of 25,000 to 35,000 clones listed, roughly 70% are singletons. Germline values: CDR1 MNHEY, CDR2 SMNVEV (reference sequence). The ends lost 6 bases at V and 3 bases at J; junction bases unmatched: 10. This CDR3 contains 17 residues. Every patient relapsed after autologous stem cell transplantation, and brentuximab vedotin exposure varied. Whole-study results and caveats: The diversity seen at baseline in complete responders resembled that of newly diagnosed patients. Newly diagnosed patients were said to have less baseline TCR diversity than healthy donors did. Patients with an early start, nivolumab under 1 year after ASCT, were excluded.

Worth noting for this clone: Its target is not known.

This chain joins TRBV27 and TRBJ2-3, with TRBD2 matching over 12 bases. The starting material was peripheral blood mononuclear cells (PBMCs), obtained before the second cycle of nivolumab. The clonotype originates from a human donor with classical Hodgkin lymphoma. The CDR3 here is CASRTYWTSGETDTQYF. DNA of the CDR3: TGTGCCAGCAGGACTTATTGGACTAGCGGGGAAACAGATACGCAGTATTTT.